These 2 T cell receptor beta chains were sequenced from one sample in a study of OX40 agonist ivuxolimab in advanced cancers. The data were produced by immunoSEQ multiplex PCR, yet TCRdb's version contains in-frame clones alone and is incomplete. The sample shows fewer than 70,000 clones, roughly 90% of them seen only once. Sequencing used CD4+ or CD8+ T cells sorted from blood, obtained in a trial of the OX40 agonist ivuxolimab. These TCRs come from an adult with an advanced solid tumor such as melanoma, head and neck, liver or kidney cancer.

This chain uses TRBV7-9 with TRBJ2-1; 13 nucleotides agree with TRBD2. V was pared by 5 bases and J by 9 bases, with 7 bases of the junction left unmatched. The germline V gene encodes CDR1 SEHNR and CDR2 FQNEAQ (reference sequence). CDR3 size: 15 residues. Here the CDR3 DNA reads TGTGCCAGCAGCCTACTAGCGGGAGGGCTCACTGAGCAGTTCTTC. It yields the protein CASSLLAGGLTEQFF.

V gene TRBV10-1 combines with J gene TRBJ2-1, with 9 bases fitting TRBD2. This CDR3 comprises 13 residues. The V and J ends lost 3 bases and 13 bases, in that order; junction bases with no gene match: 7. Germline V gene sequence: CDR1 WNHNN, CDR2 SYGVQD (reference sequence). CDR3 in DNA: TGCGCCAGCAGTGATCGCGGGAGGGCCGTCCAGTTCTTC. It codes for CASSDRGRAVQFF.